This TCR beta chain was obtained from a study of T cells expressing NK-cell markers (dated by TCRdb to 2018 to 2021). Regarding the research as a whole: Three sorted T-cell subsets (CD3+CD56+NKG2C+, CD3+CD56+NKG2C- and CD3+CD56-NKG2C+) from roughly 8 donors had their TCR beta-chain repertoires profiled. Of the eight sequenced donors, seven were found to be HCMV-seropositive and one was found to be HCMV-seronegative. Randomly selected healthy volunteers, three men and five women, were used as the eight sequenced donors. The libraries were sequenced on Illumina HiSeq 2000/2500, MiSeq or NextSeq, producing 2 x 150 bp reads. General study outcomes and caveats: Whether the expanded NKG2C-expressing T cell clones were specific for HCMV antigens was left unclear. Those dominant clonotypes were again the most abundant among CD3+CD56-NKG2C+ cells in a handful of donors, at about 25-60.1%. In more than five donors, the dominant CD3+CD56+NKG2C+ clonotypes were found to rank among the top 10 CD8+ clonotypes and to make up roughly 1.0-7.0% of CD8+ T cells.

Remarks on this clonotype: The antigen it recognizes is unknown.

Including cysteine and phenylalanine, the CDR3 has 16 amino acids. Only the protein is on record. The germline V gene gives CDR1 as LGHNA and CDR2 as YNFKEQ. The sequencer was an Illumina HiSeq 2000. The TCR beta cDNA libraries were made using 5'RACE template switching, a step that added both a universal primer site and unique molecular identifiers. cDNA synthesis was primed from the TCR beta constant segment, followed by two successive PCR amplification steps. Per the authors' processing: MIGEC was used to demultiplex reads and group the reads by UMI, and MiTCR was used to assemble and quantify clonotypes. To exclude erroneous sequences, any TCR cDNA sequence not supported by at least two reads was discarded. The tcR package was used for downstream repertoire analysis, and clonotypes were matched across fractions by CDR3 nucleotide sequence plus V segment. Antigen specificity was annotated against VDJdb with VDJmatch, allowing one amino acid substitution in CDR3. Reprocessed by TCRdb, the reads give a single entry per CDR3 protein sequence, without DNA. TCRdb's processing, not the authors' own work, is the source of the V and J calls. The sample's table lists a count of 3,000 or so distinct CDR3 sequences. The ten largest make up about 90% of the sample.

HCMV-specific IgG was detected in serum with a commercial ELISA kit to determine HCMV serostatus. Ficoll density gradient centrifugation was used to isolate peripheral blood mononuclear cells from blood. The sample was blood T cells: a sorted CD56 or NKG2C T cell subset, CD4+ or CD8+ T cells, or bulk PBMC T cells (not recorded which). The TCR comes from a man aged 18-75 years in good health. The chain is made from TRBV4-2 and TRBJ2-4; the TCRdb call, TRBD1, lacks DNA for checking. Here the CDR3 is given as CASSQGQKLAKNIQYF.